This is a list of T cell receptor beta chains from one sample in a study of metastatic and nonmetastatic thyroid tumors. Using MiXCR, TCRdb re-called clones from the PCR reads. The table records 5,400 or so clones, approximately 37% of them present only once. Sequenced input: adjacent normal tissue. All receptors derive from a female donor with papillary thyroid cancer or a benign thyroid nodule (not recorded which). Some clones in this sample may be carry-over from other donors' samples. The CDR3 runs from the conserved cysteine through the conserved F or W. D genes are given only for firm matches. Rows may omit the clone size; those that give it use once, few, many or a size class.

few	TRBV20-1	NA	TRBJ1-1	CSAQEHLNTEAFF	TGCAGTGCACAAGAACACCTTAACACTGAAGCTTTCTTT
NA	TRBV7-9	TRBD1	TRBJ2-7	CASMFSRDSQEEQYF	TGTGCCAGCATGTTTTCCCGGGACAGTCAAGAGGAGCAGTACTTC
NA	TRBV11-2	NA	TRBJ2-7	CASSRLGYEQYF	TGTGCCAGCAGTAGACTAGGCTACGAGCAGTACTTC
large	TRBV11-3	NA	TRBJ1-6	CASSTRESGGSPLHF	TGTGCCAGCAGCACCCGGGAGTCGGGGGGTTCACCCCTCCACTTT
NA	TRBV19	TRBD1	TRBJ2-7	CASSTTGALFYEQYF	TGTGCCAGTAGTACAACAGGGGCCCTCTTCTACGAGCAGTACTTC
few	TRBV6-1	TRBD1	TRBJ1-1	CASSRTGVTEAFF	TGTGCCAGCAGCCGTACAGGGGTCACTGAAGCTTTCTTT
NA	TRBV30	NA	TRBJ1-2	CAWSLGYGYTF	TGTGCCTGGAGCCTTGGCTATGGCTACACCTTC
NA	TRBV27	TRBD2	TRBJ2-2	CASSLLLSGALRELFF	TGTGCCAGCAGTTTATTGTTAAGCGGGGCCTTGAGGGAGCTGTTTTTT
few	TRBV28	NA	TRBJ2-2	CASTPLSTGELFF	TGTGCCAGCACCCCCCTCTCCACCGGGGAGCTGTTTTTT
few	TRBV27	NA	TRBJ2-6	CASSPQDSGANVLTF	TGTGCCAGCAGTCCACAAGACTCTGGGGCCAACGTCCTGACTTTC
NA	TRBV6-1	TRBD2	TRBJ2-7	CASAGLAGTYEQYF	TGTGCCAGCGCGGGACTAGCGGGGACCTACGAGCAGTACTTC
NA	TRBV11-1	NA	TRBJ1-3	CASSLFAGDGLGNTIYF	TGTGCCAGCAGCTTATTTGCTGGAGACGGGTTAGGAAACACCATATATTTT
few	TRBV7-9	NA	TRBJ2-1	CASSLISNEQFF	TGTGCCAGCAGCTTAATTAGCAATGAGCAGTTCTTC
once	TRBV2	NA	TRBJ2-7	CASSEHPPRQALGEQYF	TGTGCCAGCAGTGAACACCCCCCTCGACAGGCCTTAGGCGAGCAGTACTTC
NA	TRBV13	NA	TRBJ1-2	CASSLPDRYYGYTF	TGTGCCAGCAGCCTCCCCGACAGGTATTATGGCTACACCTTC
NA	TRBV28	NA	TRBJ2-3	CASSNSPGLSTDTQYF	TGTGCCAGCAGTAACAGCCCCGGACTAAGCACAGATACGCAGTATTTT
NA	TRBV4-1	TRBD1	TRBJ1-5	CASSLDRGYQPQHF	TGCGCCAGCAGCCTAGACAGGGGTTATCAGCCCCAGCATTTT
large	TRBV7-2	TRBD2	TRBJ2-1	CASSFSGRARQEQFF	TGTGCCAGCAGCTTTAGCGGGAGGGCGAGACAAGAGCAGTTCTTC
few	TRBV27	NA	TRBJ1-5	CASSLGGYQPQHF	TGTGCCAGCAGTTTAGGGGGTTATCAGCCCCAGCATTTT
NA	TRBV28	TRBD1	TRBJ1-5	CASRQGADQPQHF	TGTGCCAGCAGACAGGGGGCGGATCAGCCCCAGCATTTT
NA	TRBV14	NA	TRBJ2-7	CASSQLLDEQYF	TGTGCCAGCAGCCAACTTCTGGACGAGCAGTACTTC
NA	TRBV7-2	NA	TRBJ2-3	CASSVYMMTDTQYF	TGTGCCAGCAGCGTCTATATGATGACAGATACGCAGTATTTT